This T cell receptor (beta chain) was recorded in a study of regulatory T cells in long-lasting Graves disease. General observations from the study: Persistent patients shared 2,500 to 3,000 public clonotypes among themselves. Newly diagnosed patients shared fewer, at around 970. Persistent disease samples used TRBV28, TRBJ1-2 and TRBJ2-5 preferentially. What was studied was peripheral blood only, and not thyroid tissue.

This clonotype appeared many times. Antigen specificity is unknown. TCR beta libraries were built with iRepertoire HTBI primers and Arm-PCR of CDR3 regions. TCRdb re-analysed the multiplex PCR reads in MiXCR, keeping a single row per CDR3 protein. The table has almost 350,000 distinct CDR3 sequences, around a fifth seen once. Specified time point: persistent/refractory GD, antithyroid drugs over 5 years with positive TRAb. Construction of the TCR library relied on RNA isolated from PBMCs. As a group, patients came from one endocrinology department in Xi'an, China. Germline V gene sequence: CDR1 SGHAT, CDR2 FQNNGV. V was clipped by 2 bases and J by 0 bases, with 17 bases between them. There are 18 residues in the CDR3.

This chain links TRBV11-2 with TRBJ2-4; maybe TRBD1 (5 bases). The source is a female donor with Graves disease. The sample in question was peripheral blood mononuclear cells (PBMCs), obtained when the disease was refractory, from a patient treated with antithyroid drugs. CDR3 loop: CASSLPLTDARAKNIQYF. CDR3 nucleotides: TGTGCCAGCAGCTTACCCCTGACAGATGCGAGAGCCAAAAACATTCAGTACTTC.